This T cell receptor (beta chain) is drawn from a study of T-cell reconstitution after alpha-beta-depleted transplantation in children. The TCRbeta library was prepared with unique molecular identifiers. Using its own MiXCR run on the PCR reads, TCRdb lists one record per CDR3 protein. The table records hundreds of thousands of distinct CDR3 sequences, more than 10% of them present only once. CDR1 is MNHEY and CDR2 is SVGEGT in the germline V gene. V lost 4 bases, J lost 2 bases, and 11 bases stayed unmatched. The CDR3 consists of 16 residues. The V gene is TRBV6-2 or TRBV6-3, the J gene TRBJ2-7, with 7 bases lining up with TRBD1. This TCR was sampled from a human donor who donated a stem cell graft to a child with Fanconi anemia. The sequencing used PBMCs, collected from the stem cell graft. The CDR3 sequence: CASSSLVKGAPYEQYF. The CDR3, as DNA: TGTGCCAGCAGTTCCCTTGTGAAGGGGGCCCCCTACGAGCAGTACTTC.